This T cell receptor beta chain was found in a study of blood T cell repertoires in COVID-19. On the study more broadly: The study drew acute and convalescent COVID-19 samples from the United States, Italy and Spain. The analysed material was cDNA or gDNA that came from T cells, B-cell-depleted T cells, or PBMCs.

Under the authors' procedure: Estimation of nucleated cell counts relied on the amplification of reference gene primers. TCRdb's table, derived via immunoSEQ multiplex PCR, lists solely in-frame clones and lacks some. That table furnishes V, J and clone size, whereas the DNA furnished D and trimming. Of about 68,000 clones in the sample, 80% to 90% are singletons; the top ten hold approximately 2.9%. V was cut by 6 bases and J by 13 bases, with 16 bases left in between. The V gene's germline CDR1 is MDHEN and CDR2 SYDVKM. The CDR3 runs to 13 residues. The sequencing sample was made of peripheral blood. This chain links TRBV28 with TRBJ1-6, with D possibly being TRBD1 (5 bases). The sequence came from a man between 50 and 59 years old with acute or convalescent COVID-19. The CDR3 is CASSRQPKGPLHF. DNA for the CDR3: TGTGCCAGCAGCAGACAGCCTAAGGGGCCCCTCCACTTT. Drawing the rest from reference TRBV28 and TRBJ1-6, the complete variable domain is DVKVTQSSRYLVKRTGEKVFLECVQDMDHENMFWYRQDPGLGLRLIYFSYDVKMKEKGDIPEGYSVSREKKERFSLILESASTNQTSMYLCASSRQPKGPLHFGNGTRLTVT.